One sample yielded the 14 T cell receptor beta chains listed below, sequenced in a study of regulatory dendritic cells for organ transplantation. Profiling relied on immunoSEQ multiplex PCR, and the TCRdb table lists in-frame clones only, not all of them. The top ten hold about 0.11% of the sample, which has about 38,000 clones, 90% to 95% seen once. Sequencing used naive CD8+ T cells from blood. As to subset: CD45RA+ naive T cells. The receptors come from a human donor in good health.

This rearrangement joins TRBV28 to TRBJ2-3, with D possibly being TRBD2 (6 bases). This CDR3 has 13 residues. Trimming took 2 bases from V and 3 from J, leaving 6 bases between them. The germline V gene encodes CDR1 MDHEN and CDR2 SYDVKM. In DNA form, the CDR3 reads TGTGCCAGCAGTTTAGGGGGGACAGATACGCAGTATTTT. This codes for CASSLGGTDTQYF.

The chain employs TRBV11-2 and TRBJ2-4; maybe TRBD2 (6 bases). Trimming cost V 1 base and J 7 bases, with 11 bases left between them. There are 14 residues in the CDR3. In germline, CDR1 is SGHAT, CDR2 FQNNGV. The DNA for the CDR3 is TGTGCCAGCAGCTTAGGCGGGACCTGGAACATTCAGTACTTC. This codes for CASSLGGTWNIQYF.

The gene calls are TRBV6-5 and TRBJ2-3, with unresolved D. Germline V lookup: CDR1 MNHEY, CDR2 SVGAGI. The CDR3 contains 14 residues. Trimming pared 6 bases from V and 0 bases from J, leaving 10 bases between. The CDR3 here is CASSGTASTDTQYF. CDR3 nucleotide sequence: TGTGCCAGCAGCGGAACCGCTAGCACAGATACGCAGTATTTT.

This chain's CDR3 is CASSLTGGSYEQYF. The CDR3 DNA sequence: TGTGCCAGCAGCTTGACGGGGGGCTCCTACGAGCAGTACTTC. This sequence joins TRBV7-6 and TRBJ2-7; 7 nucleotides line up with TRBD2. Trimming removed 3 bases from V and 0 bases from J; junction bases left unmatched: 2. The CDR3 spans 14 residues. Germline loops: CDR1 SGHVS, CDR2 FNYEAQ.

V and J are TRBV7-9 and TRBJ2-7; D ambiguous. The CDR3 consists of 13 residues. Per the germline V gene, CDR1 is SEHNR and CDR2 is FQNEAQ (reference sequence). V was cut by 5 bases and J by 2 bases, with 10 bases left in between. DNA of the CDR3: TGTGCCAGCAGCCCCCCACAGACCTACGAGCAGTACTTC. Its translation is CASSPPQTYEQYF.

The V gene is TRBV19, the J gene TRBJ1-1; 7 positions match TRBD1. Germline-derived CDR1 and CDR2 are LNHDA and SQIVND (reference sequence). The CDR3 length is 16 residues. The V segment lost 6 bases and the J segment 0 bases; nucleotides outside the gene matches: 10. CDR3 sequence: CASRIKGAMMNTEAFF. The CDR3 DNA sequence: TGTGCCAGTAGGATTAAGGGGGCGATGATGAACACTGAAGCTTTCTTT.

This chain's CDR3 is CASSQDSGFSGTDTQYF. The CDR3 DNA sequence: TGCGCCAGCAGCCAAGATTCGGGGTTTTCGGGCACAGATACGCAGTATTTT. The V gene is TRBV4-3, the J gene TRBJ2-3; D perhaps matches TRBD2 (5 bases). CDR3 length: 17 amino acids. Trimming removed 0 bases from V and 1 base from J, with 14 bases in between. Germline CDR1 and CDR2: LGHNA and YSLEER.

The chain has TRBV7-9 and TRBJ2-7; D is ambiguous. Deletions cut 1 base from V and 1 base from J, with 8 bases between. The germline V gene encodes CDR1 SEHNR and CDR2 FQNEAQ (reference sequence). The CDR3 extends over 14 amino acids. The CDR3 here is CASSLDSQSYEQYF. CDR3 in DNA: TGTGCCAGCAGCTTAGACAGCCAATCCTACGAGCAGTACTTC.

Only one count was recorded for this clone. The chain links TRBV5-1 to TRBJ1-5, with a weak D call TRBD1 (6 bases). Germline V gene data show CDR1 as SGHRS and CDR2 as YFSETQ. The germline V and J ends were trimmed by 4 bases and 6 bases, with 14 bases remaining between them. The CDR3 is 14 amino acids. In nucleotides, the CDR3 is TGCGCCAGCAGCCTGGAGGGGGGGGTTCAGCCCCAGCATTTT. Translation gives CASSLEGGVQPQHF.

The chain carries TRBV4-3 and TRBJ1-2; D is perhaps TRBD1 (5 bases). The CDR3 length is 16 residues. Germline values: CDR1 LGHNA, CDR2 YSLEER. V lost 1 base and J lost 4, with 16 bases in between. CDR3 in amino acids: CASSQVGGGFSYGYTF. CDR3 nucleotide sequence: TGCGCCAGCAGCCAAGTTGGGGGGGGATTTAGCTATGGCTACACCTTC.

The genes are TRBV6-5 and TRBJ1-6, with no clear D. CDR1 is MNHEY, CDR2 SVGAGI, per germline. The CDR3 has 15 residues. Trimming cost V 6 bases and J 7 bases, with 16 bases left between them. The DNA of the CDR3 is TGTGCCAGCAGCGTCGGACCTGACGGCAATTCACCCCTCCACTTT. As protein: CASSVGPDGNSPLHF.

This rearrangement joins TRBV5-1 to TRBJ2-2, with D hard to call. Trimming took off 1 base at V and 5 bases at J, with 3 bases between the two ends. CDR1 and CDR2 from the germline V gene are SGHRS and YFSETQ. The CDR3 is 12 amino acids. CDR3 protein: CASSLTTGELFF. The CDR3 bases are TGCGCCAGCAGCTTGACTACCGGGGAGCTGTTTTTT.

The chain recombines TRBV19 with TRBJ1-3; no firm D call. The CDR3 length is 15 residues. The V gene's germline CDR1 is LNHDA and CDR2 SQIVND (reference sequence). V was trimmed by 1 base and J by 2 bases, leaving 9 bases between them. CDR3 residues: CASSIAGGPGNTIYF. In DNA, the CDR3 is TGTGCCAGTAGTATAGCCGGCGGCCCTGGAAACACCATATATTTT. The variable domain in full, completed from reference TRBV19 and TRBJ1-3, reads DGGITQSPKYLFRKEGQNVTLSCEQNLNHDAMYWYRQDPGQGLRLIYYSQIVNDFQKGDIAEGYSVSREKKESFPLTVTSAQKNPTAFYLCASSIAGGPGNTIYFGEGSWLTVV.

This sequence joins TRBV7-9 and TRBJ2-1, with 10 positions matching TRBD2. V was clipped by 5 bases and J by 9 bases; unmatched bases: 16. Germline CDR1 is SEHNR and CDR2 is FQNEAQ (reference sequence). This CDR3 has 17 amino acids. The CDR3 region is CASSQSPSGRTHSEQFF. The CDR3 DNA follows: TGTGCCAGCAGCCAAAGCCCTAGCGGGAGAACCCACAGTGAGCAGTTCTTC.